One sample yielded the 26 T cell receptor beta chains listed below, sequenced in a study of cytomegalovirus exposure and HLA in healthy donors. Researchers ran the PCR with 60 Vbeta and 13 Jbeta primers. Measured with immunoSEQ multiplex PCR; TCRdb has only the in-frame clones, and not every one. The sample includes around 120,000 clones, roughly 80% of them seen just once. The sample was PBMCs. The receptor source for this set is a woman aged 40-49 years in good health and CMV-seropositive.

J is TRBJ2-7 and V is TRBV6-5, with 9 bases matching TRBD1. Germline loops: CDR1 MNHEY, CDR2 SVGAGI. J gave up 2 bases and V 7 bases, and 6 bases lay outside the gene matches. CDR3 size: 14 residues. In nucleotides, the CDR3 is TGTGCCAGCACCCCCGGGACAGGGACCTACGAGCAGTACTTC. Residues: CASTPGTGTYEQYF.

In its sample, this clone was seen a few times. The CDR3 DNA reads TGTGCCAGCACCCCTGACCGACGGAGGGAAAAACTGTTTTTT. This gives the protein CASTPDRRREKLFF. This chain connects TRBV7-3 to TRBJ1-4; D ambiguous. This CDR3 is built from 14 residues. Between the trimmed V and J ends, which lost 7 bases and 8 bases, there was a span of 17 bases. Germline assignment: CDR1 SGHTA and CDR2 FQGTGA.

In regard to this clone: The junction differs from germline at one of its ends, possibly a read error. CDR3 coding DNA: TGTTCCAGCAGCTTAGCTTACGGGACAGGGTGGGATGAAAAACTGTTTTTT. Amino acids: CSSSLAYGTGWDEKLFF. This sequence joins TRBV7-9 and TRBJ1-4, with 9 bases identical to TRBD1. The CDR3 sequence is 17 residues long. Germline-derived CDR1 and CDR2 are SEHNR and FQNEAQ (reference sequence).

This clone has just one count. The chain recombines TRBV12-5 with TRBJ2-3; TRBD2 is a possible D gene (6 bases). The V gene's germline CDR1 is LGHNT and CDR2 FRNRAP. Trimming took 2 bases from V and 2 from J, leaving 14 bases between them. This CDR3 spans 16 amino acids. The CDR3 nucleotides read TGTGCTAGTGGTTTGCGGAGGGGCCCATCCACAGATACGCAGTATTTT. Translated, it gives CASGLRRGPSTDTQYF.

This clone was recorded a few times. The chain combines TRBV5-4 with TRBJ2-7, with TRBD2 identical over 8 bases. Germline V lookup: CDR1 SGHNT, CDR2 YYREEE (reference sequence). Losses at the gene ends were 4 bases for V and 2 bases for J; bases not matched to a gene: 8. The CDR3 spans 15 residues. The CDR3, as DNA: TGTGCCAGCAGCCCACTAGCGGAAAGAACCTACGAGCAGTACTTC. This sequence encodes CASSPLAERTYEQYF. Complete variable domain (other parts from reference TRBV5-4 and TRBJ2-7): ETGVTQSPTHLIKTRGQQVTLRCSSQSGHNTVSWYQQALGQGPQFIFQYYREEENGRGNFPPRFSGLQFPNYSSELNVNALELDDSALYLCASSPLAERTYEQYFGPGTRLTVT.

This clone occurred a few times. V usage is TRBV5-1 and J usage is TRBJ2-3; 9 positions match TRBD1. CDR1 is SGHRS and CDR2 is YFSETQ in the germline V gene. Losses at the gene ends were 0 bases for V and 4 bases for J; bases not matched to a gene: 3. This CDR3 is built from 15 residues. The CDR3 reads CASSLGDREADTQYF. CDR3 DNA sequence: TGCGCCAGCAGCTTGGGGGACAGGGAAGCAGATACGCAGTATTTT.

This clone was picked up a small number of times. This chain uses TRBV18 with TRBJ2-7; 12 positions agree with TRBD2. The CDR3 sequence is 15 residues long. Germline trimming cut 6 bases from V and 1 base from J; bases unmatched to any gene: 4. Germline V gene lookup returns CDR1 KGHSH and CDR2 LQKENI. As DNA, the CDR3 is TGTGCCAGCTCCGCGACTAGCGGGAGTTCCTACGAGCAGTACTTC. Protein sequence: CASSATSGSSYEQYF.

The V and J genes are TRBV5-6 and TRBJ2-5; 8 bases align to TRBD1. Trimming cost V 2 bases and J 5 bases; bases outside gene matches: 5. This CDR3 is 14 amino acids long. The germline V gene encodes CDR1 SGHDT and CDR2 YYEEEE. The DNA for the CDR3 is TGTGCCAGCAGCTTCCGTCAGGGGGCTGAGACCCAGTACTTC. The encoded protein is CASSFRQGAETQYF.

The chain carries TRBV9 and TRBJ2-5, with D possibly matching TRBD2 (7 bases). CDR1 and CDR2 from the germline V gene are SGDLS and YYNGEE. V was shortened by 0 bases and J by 5 bases, with 20 bases between the two germline ends. The CDR3 totals 17 residues. CDR3 sequence reads: CASSVGARGGVIETQYF. The CDR3 DNA sequence: TGTGCCAGCAGCGTAGGGGCAAGGGGGGGCGTTATCGAGACCCAGTACTTC.

This clone was counted between two and nine times. The V gene is TRBV5-6, the J gene TRBJ2-1, with 9 bases identical to TRBD2. Germline V gene data show CDR1 as SGHDT and CDR2 as YYEEEE. Losses at the gene ends were 4 bases for V and 2 bases for J; bases not matched to a gene: 10. This CDR3 is 17 amino acids long. For the CDR3, the DNA is TGTGCCAGCAGCGTGGAGAGTAGCGGGAGAGCCTACAATGAGCAGTTCTTC. It codes for CASSVESSGRAYNEQFF.

V is TRBV19 and J is TRBJ2-1; the match to TRBD2 covers 11 bases. Germline-derived CDR1 and CDR2 are LNHDA and SQIVND (reference sequence). The length of the CDR3 is 14 residues. The J segment lost 10 bases and the V segment lost 4 bases, leaving 6 bases of the junction unmatched. As DNA, the CDR3 is TGTGCCAGTAGTACTAGCGGGGGGCCGCGGGAGCAGTTCTTC. Encoded protein: CASSTSGGPREQFF.

This clone showed up just a few times. The chain has TRBV19 and TRBJ1-1; 9 bases line up with TRBD1. With V trimmed by 4 bases and J by 4 bases, 7 bases remained unmatched. Germline lookup yields CDR1 LNHDA and CDR2 SQIVND (reference sequence). This CDR3 region has 15 residues. The DNA of the CDR3 is TGTGCCAGTAGTAAGGGACAGGGAATCCCCACTGAAGCTTTCTTT. Translation: CASSKGQGIPTEAFF.

The chain employs TRBV19 and TRBJ1-1; TRBD1 agrees at 8 bases. The J segment lost 1 base and the V segment lost 3 bases, leaving 1 base of the junction unmatched. Germline V gene data show CDR1 as LNHDA and CDR2 as SQIVND (reference sequence). CDR3 length equals 14 residues. The CDR3 reads CASSIRGRNTEAFF. CDR3 in DNA: TGTGCCAGTAGTATCAGGGGGCGGAACACTGAAGCTTTCTTT.

As DNA, the CDR3 is TGCGCCAGCAGCTTGGTTGCAGGGCCGCAAGAGACCCAGTACTTC. Its protein product is CASSLVAGPQETQYF. The chain joins TRBV5-1 to TRBJ2-5, with D possibly being TRBD1 (5 bases). Germline V CDR1 and CDR2: SGHRS, YFSETQ. The germline V and J ends were trimmed by 0 bases and 2 bases, with 11 bases remaining between them. This CDR3 has 15 amino acids.

This sequence joins TRBV30 and TRBJ1-6, with 9 bases that match TRBD1. This CDR3 contains 16 residues. Germline assignment: CDR1 GTSNPN and CDR2 SVGIG (reference sequence). V lost 0 bases, J lost 10 bases, and 10 bases stayed unmatched. Written as DNA, the CDR3 is TGTGCCTGGAGTGTACAGGGGGACAGGGCCCTCTCACCCCTCCACTTT. Its protein is CAWSVQGDRALSPLHF.

The chain links TRBV2 to TRBJ2-2, with unresolved D. From germline, CDR1 is SNHLY and CDR2 FYNNEI. The CDR3 is 15 amino acids. With 5 bases removed from V and 1 base from J, the gap between germline ends came to 11 bases. The CDR3 nucleotides are TGTGCCAGCAGTCCAAATAACTTGAACACCGGGGAGCTGTTTTTT. This sequence encodes CASSPNNLNTGELFF.

The CDR3 spells CASSYSIEAFF. CDR3 bases: TGTGCCAGCAGCTACAGCATCGAAGCTTTCTTT. The gene calls are TRBV7-9 and TRBJ1-1; D ambiguous. CDR3 length equals 11 residues. Germline V gene data show CDR1 as SEHNR and CDR2 as FQNEAQ (reference sequence). V shed 4 bases and J shed 8 bases, with 8 bases lying between them.

The chain has TRBV5-4 and TRBJ1-1; D not resolved. The ends were cut back, 0 bases at V and 1 base at J, with 7 bases in the middle. The germline V gene has CDR1 SGHNT and CDR2 YYREEE (reference sequence). The length of the CDR3 is 14 residues. The CDR3 DNA sequence: TGTGCCAGCAGCTTGGACCCAGGGAACACTGAAGCTTTCTTT. Encoded protein: CASSLDPGNTEAFF.

The V call is TRBV9, the J call TRBJ1-2, with 11 bases identical to TRBD1. CDR1 is SGDLS and CDR2 is YYNGEE in the germline V gene. The length of the CDR3 is 15 residues. V was pared by 4 bases and J by 7 bases, with 9 bases of the junction left unmatched. The DNA for the CDR3 is TGTGCCAGCAGCCCCTCAGGGACAGGGGGTTTTGGCTACACCTTC. The encoded protein is CASSPSGTGGFGYTF. The full variable domain, its missing parts supplied by reference TRBV9 and TRBJ1-2, is DSGVTQTPKHLITATGQRVTLRCSPRSGDLSVYWYQQSLDQGLQFLIQYYNGEERAKGNILERFSAQQFPDLHSELNLSSLELGDSALYFCASSPSGTGGFGYTFGSGTRLTVV.

The rearrangement links TRBV9 to TRBJ2-1, with 7 bases identical to TRBD2. CDR1 and CDR2 (germline): SGDLS, YYNGEE. The CDR3 covers 14 residues. V lost 1 base and J lost 5; bases outside the gene matches: 3. CDR3 bases: TGTGCCAGCAGCGTATCCGGGGGGAACAATGAGCAGTTCTTC. This sequence encodes CASSVSGGNNEQFF.

The chain couples TRBV30 to TRBJ1-6, with 10 positions matching TRBD1. V lost 4 bases, J lost 8 bases, and 2 bases stayed unmatched. The CDR3 spans 13 residues. From germline, CDR1 is GTSNPN and CDR2 SVGIG (reference sequence). In nucleotides, the CDR3 is TGTGCCTGGAAGGGACAGGGGCATTCACCCCTCCACTTT. Translating it yields CAWKGQGHSPLHF. Together with reference TRBV30 and TRBJ1-6, the CDR3 gives the full variable domain: SQTIHQWPATLVQPVGSPLSLECTVEGTSNPNLYWYRQAAGRGLQLLFYSVGIGQISSEVPQNLSASRPQDRQFILSSKKLLLSDSGFYLCAWKGQGHSPLHFGNGTRLTVT.

The rearrangement links TRBV4-2 to TRBJ1-6; 8 nucleotides line up with TRBD1. The V gene end was trimmed by 4 bases and the J gene end by 6 bases; junction bases not matched to a gene: 8. Per germline, CDR1 LGHNA and CDR2 YNFKEQ. The CDR3 sequence is 16 residues long. In DNA, the CDR3 is TGTGCCAGCAGCCCGACCTGGGACAGGCTTAATTCACCCCTCCACTTT. Encoded protein: CASSPTWDRLNSPLHF.

J is TRBJ1-6 and V is TRBV7-2; D not resolved. The V gene's germline CDR1 is SGHTA and CDR2 FQGNSA. Trimming took 2 bases from V and 12 from J, leaving 20 bases between them. This CDR3 has 16 residues. CDR3 in DNA: TGTGCCAGCAGCTTACCGGCATGGGAGGGTTATAAACCCCTCCACTTT. It specifies CASSLPAWEGYKPLHF. Looking up the rest from reference TRBV7-2 and TRBJ1-6 gives the full variable domain: GAGVSQSPSNKVTEKGKDVELRCDPISGHTALYWYRQSLGQGLEFLIYFQGNSAPDKSGLPSDRFSAERTGGSVSTLTIQRTQQEDSAVYLCASSLPAWEGYKPLHFGNGTRLTVT.

The gene calls are TRBV5-6 and TRBJ1-2; D is undetermined. CDR3 length: 13 residues. The germline gives CDR1 SGHDT, CDR2 YYEEEE. V was pared by 2 bases and J by 4 bases, with 9 bases between. The DNA of the CDR3 is TGTGCCAGCAGCTTTAGCACGGCCTATGGCTACACCTTC. This codes for CASSFSTAYGYTF.

The chain is built from TRBV7-2 and TRBJ2-7; 7 nucleotides agree with TRBD2. The CDR3 totals 14 residues. Germline trimming cut 5 bases from V and 0 bases from J; bases unmatched to any gene: 4. Germline assignment: CDR1 SGHTA and CDR2 FQGNSA. The CDR3 DNA reads TGTGCCAGCAGCCTTATAGCGGGCTCCTACGAGCAGTACTTC. Translation gives CASSLIAGSYEQYF.

This clone was counted a single time. The chain carries TRBV10-1 and TRBJ2-1, with 9 bases matching TRBD2. Germline values: CDR1 WNHNN, CDR2 SYGVQD (reference sequence). With V trimmed by 5 bases and J by 5 bases, 7 bases remained unmatched. CDR3 size: 15 residues. CDR3 sequence reads: CASSSGLASHNEQFF. In DNA form, the CDR3 reads TGCGCCAGCAGTTCGGGACTAGCTAGCCACAATGAGCAGTTCTTC.